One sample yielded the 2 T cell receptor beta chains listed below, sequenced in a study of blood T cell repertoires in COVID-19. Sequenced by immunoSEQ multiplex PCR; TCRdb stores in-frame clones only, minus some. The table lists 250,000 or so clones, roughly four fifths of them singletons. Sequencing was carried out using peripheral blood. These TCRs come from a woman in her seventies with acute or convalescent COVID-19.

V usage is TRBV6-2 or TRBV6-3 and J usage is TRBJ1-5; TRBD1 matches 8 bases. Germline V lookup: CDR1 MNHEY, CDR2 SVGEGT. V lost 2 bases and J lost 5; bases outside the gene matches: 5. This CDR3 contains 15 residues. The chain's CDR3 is CASSYASGGYQPQHF. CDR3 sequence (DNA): TGTGCCAGCAGTTACGCGTCAGGGGGCTATCAGCCCCAGCATTTT.

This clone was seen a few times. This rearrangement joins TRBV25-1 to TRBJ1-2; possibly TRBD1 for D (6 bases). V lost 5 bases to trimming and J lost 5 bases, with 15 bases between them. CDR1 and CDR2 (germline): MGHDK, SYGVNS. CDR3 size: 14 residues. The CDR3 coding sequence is TGTGCCAGCAGTCCCCCTTTGACAGGTTATGGCTACACCTTC. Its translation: CASSPPLTGYGYTF.